This passage covers 3 T cell receptor beta chains from one sample sequenced in a study of T cell responses to AZD1222 COVID-19 vaccine. Generated by immunoSEQ multiplex PCR, the TCRdb table keeps only in-frame clones and is missing some. The table lists 150,000 to 200,000 clones, 90% of them singletons. The starting material was peripheral blood, obtained 28 days after the second AZD1222 dose. All receptors derive from an adult who received the AZD1222 COVID-19 vaccine.

V usage is TRBV19 and J usage is TRBJ2-1; TRBD2 matches 16 bases. The CDR3 length is 16 residues. CDR1 is LNHDA, CDR2 SQIVND, per germline (reference sequence). Losses at the gene ends were 3 bases for V and 9 bases for J; bases not matched to a gene: 5. The CDR3, as DNA: TGTGCCAGTAGTATGGGACTAGCGGGAGGGTATATTGAGCAGTTCTTC. Translation: CASSMGLAGGYIEQFF.

The chain carries TRBV3-1 (or the pseudogene TRBV3-2) and TRBJ1-5; 9 bases match TRBD1. From germline, CDR1 is LGHDT and CDR2 YNNKEL (reference sequence). The CDR3 is 17 residues long. Unmatched junction bases numbered 4, after V lost 0 bases and J lost 1 base. CDR3 DNA sequence: TGTGCCAGCAGCCAAGAATCGGGGACAGGGAGCAATCAGCCCCAGCATTTT. The encoded protein is CASSQESGTGSNQPQHF.

The chain couples TRBV10-2 to TRBJ1-5; TRBD1 agrees at 9 bases. Trimming removed 7 bases from V and 6 bases from J; junction bases left unmatched: 7. The germline V gene encodes CDR1 WSHSY and CDR2 SAAADI. CDR3 length equals 14 residues. The CDR3 reads CASTLDRGSQPQHF. Written as DNA, the CDR3 is TGCGCCAGCACGTTGGACAGGGGTAGTCAGCCCCAGCATTTT.